These T cell receptor beta chains were read from a single sample in a study of brain metastases from non-small cell lung cancer. The data were produced by immunoSEQ multiplex PCR, yet TCRdb's version contains in-frame clones alone and is incomplete. The table lists fewer than 1,500 clones, 83% of them singletons, with over 9% in the top ten. What was sequenced was tissue from a brain metastasis. Receptors were obtained from a donor at least 40 years old with non-small cell lung cancer. CDR3s include the opening cysteine and the closing phenylalanine or tryptophan. D genes are given only for firm matches. Clone size is stated in some rows and not others, as once, few, many or a class when expanded.

v_gene	abundance	j_gene	d_gene	CDR3nt	CDR3aa
TRBV29-1	-	TRBJ2-6	TRBD1	TGCAGCGTTGAGAACTTCGGACAGGGCACTGCCGGGGCCAACGTCCTGACTTTC	CSVENFGQGTAGANVLTF
TRBV18	few	TRBJ1-4	TRBD1	TGTGCCAGCTCACTGGGACAGGGTGGCGAAAAACTGTTTTTT	CASSLGQGGEKLFF
TRBV5-1	-	TRBJ2-1	-	TGCGCCAGCAGCGGACACGATGAGCAATTCTTC	CASSGHDEQFF
TRBV5-6	-	TRBJ2-3	-	TGTGCCACGCTACGGCAGGGCTATAGCACAGATACGCAGTATTTT	CATLRQGYSTDTQYF
TRBV7-2	-	TRBJ2-3	-	TGTGCCAGCAGCCCGACAACTAGCACAGATACGCAGTATTTT	CASSPTTSTDTQYF
TRBV7-3	-	TRBJ1-1	TRBD1	TGTGCCAGCAGCTTGGGGGACAGGGATTTCGAAGCTTTCTTT	CASSLGDRDFEAFF
TRBV2	-	TRBJ1-1	-	TGTGCCAGCAAATTACAGGGTAAAGCTTTCTTT	CASKLQGKAFF
TRBV9	-	TRBJ2-7	TRBD1	TGTGCCAGCAGCGTAGACGTTGGGGGACAGAAGTACTTC	CASSVDVGGQKYF
TRBV24-1	-	TRBJ2-1	TRBD1	TGTGCCACCAGATCGTCCGGGACAGGGTACAATGAGCAGTTCTTC	CATRSSGTGYNEQFF
TRBV7-9	-	TRBJ2-5	-	TGTGCCAGCAGCCTCGGAACAGGGAGGGAGACCCAGTACTTC	CASSLGTGRETQYF
TRBV2	-	TRBJ2-2	TRBD2	TGTGCCAGCAGGGGACTAGCGGGGGTCGGCGGGGAGCTGTTTTTT	CASRGLAGVGGELFF
TRBV9	-	TRBJ1-3	-	TGTGCCAGCAGCGTAGCTGGTACAGCCGGAAACACCATATATTTT	CASSVAGTAGNTIYF
TRBV14	-	TRBJ2-5	-	TGTGCCAGCAGCCAAGAGGAGGATGTGGAGACCCAGTACTTC	CASSQEEDVETQYF
TRBV7-3	-	TRBJ1-2	-	TGTGCCAGCAGCCCTACATCCATCCGTCCCGGTGGCTACACCTTC	CASSPTSIRPGGYTF
TRBV19	-	TRBJ1-2	TRBD1	TGTGCCAGTAGTATCACTTGGACAGGGGCGAAGGGCTACACCTTC	CASSITWTGAKGYTF
TRBV7-9	-	TRBJ2-2	-	TGTGCCAGCAGCTTATCGGCAGGGTGGGACACCGGGGAGCTGTTTTTT	CASSLSAGWDTGELFF
TRBV29-1	-	TRBJ1-3	-	TGCAGCGTTTCTACGTTGAGCTATAGGGGGAACACCATATATTTT	CSVSTLSYRGNTIYF
TRBV6-5	-	TRBJ1-1	-	TGTGCCAGCACGCCCCCGGGGCTGGGGACTGAAGCTTTCTTT	CASTPPGLGTEAFF
TRBV3-1/TRBV3-2	-	TRBJ2-1	-	TGTGCCAGCAGCCCCGAAGGGGGGGACAATGAGCAGTTCTTC	CASSPEGGDNEQFF
TRBV28	-	TRBJ1-1	-	TGTGCCAGCAGTCCACCTCTCTATGAAGCTTTCTTT	CASSPPLYEAFF
TRBV5-1	once	TRBJ1-4	-	TGCGCCAGCAGCTCAGTCCCAGGAGGAGAAAAACTGTTTTTT	CASSSVPGGEKLFF
TRBV19	-	TRBJ2-3	TRBD2	TGTGCCAGTAGTATACACCTAGCGGGACGTCGAAGTAGCACAGATACGCAGTATTTT	CASSIHLAGRRSSTDTQYF
TRBV28	-	TRBJ1-6	TRBD1	TGTGCCAGCAGTTTGTCAGTCAGGGGGCGAAGCATCATCTCACCCCTCCACTTT	CASSLSVRGRSIISPLHF
TRBV27	-	TRBJ2-3	-	TGTGCCAGCAGTTTTACTGGTCAGGGATCAGATACGCAGTATTTT	CASSFTGQGSDTQYF